This TCR beta chain is from a study of blood T cell repertoires in COVID-19. Looking at the study overall: Material from acute and convalescent COVID-19 was sourced from the United States, Italy and Spain. The analysed material was cDNA or gDNA that came from T cells, B-cell-depleted T cells, or PBMCs.

Authors' methods: Estimates of nucleated cell counts were drawn from the amplification of reference gene primers. Repertoires were generated with immunoSEQ multiplex PCR, while TCRdb's copy carries only in-frame clones and drops some. The V and J calls and clone size were taken over from that table, and D and trimming were inferred from the DNA. The sample has hundreds of thousands of clones; roughly 85% are singletons. CDR3 size: 14 residues. Germline assignment: CDR1 MDHEN and CDR2 SYDVKM. V lost 3 bases, J lost 8 bases, and 16 bases lay in between. Sequenced material: peripheral blood. The rearrangement joins TRBV28 to TRBJ1-1; no firm D call. This TCR derives from a woman aged 30 to 39 with active or convalescent COVID-19. The CDR3 sequence is CASSFLYPQTEAFF. CDR3 coding DNA: TGTGCCAGCAGTTTCCTCTATCCCCAGACAGAAGCTTTCTTT.